The entry that follows covers one T cell receptor (beta chain) sequence. Its target is not known. This sample was taken from a study of graft-versus-host responses after intestinal transplantation. Study-level background: Multivisceral, liver-intestinal, or isolated intestinal grafts went to recipients. Whole-study results and caveats: GvH clones were identified in recipient marrow, with some first appearing in ileum or blood. High graft-versus-host to host-versus-graft clonal ratios were seen in allografts of patients with graft-donor T cell macrochimerism.

The data were produced by immunoSEQ multiplex PCR, yet TCRdb's version contains in-frame clones alone and is incomplete. The data contain more than 75,000 clones, 80% to 95% of them singletons. CDR1 and CDR2 (germline): MDHEN, SYDVKM. V lost 5 bases to trimming and J lost 4 bases, with 23 bases between them. The CDR3 runs 17 residues. Sequencing was performed on unstimulated CD4+ T cells sorted from spleen or lymph node cells, taken before transplant. The sequence was obtained from a human donor who was the organ donor for an intestinal transplant. The chain recombines TRBV28 with TRBJ1-2, with a tentative D call TRBD1 (6 bases). The CDR3 is CASSGGLNSGRRYGYTF. The DNA of the CDR3 is TGTGCCAGCAGTGGGGGCCTAAACTCGGGACGGCGCTATGGCTACACCTTC.